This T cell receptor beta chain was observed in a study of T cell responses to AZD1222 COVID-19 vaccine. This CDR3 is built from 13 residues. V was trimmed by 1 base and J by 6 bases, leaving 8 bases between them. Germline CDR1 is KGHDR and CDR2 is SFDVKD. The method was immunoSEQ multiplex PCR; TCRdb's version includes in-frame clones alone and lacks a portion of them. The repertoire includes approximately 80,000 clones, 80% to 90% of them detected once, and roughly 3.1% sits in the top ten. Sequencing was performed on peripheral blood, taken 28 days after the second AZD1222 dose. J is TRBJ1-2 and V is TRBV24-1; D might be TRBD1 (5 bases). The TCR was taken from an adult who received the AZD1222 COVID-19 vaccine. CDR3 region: CATSDFPGNGYTF. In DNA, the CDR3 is TGTGCCACCAGTGATTTCCCAGGGAATGGCTACACCTTC.